This TCR beta chain was recorded in a study of T-cell reconstitution after alpha-beta-depleted transplantation in children. There are 14 residues in the CDR3. The J segment lost 3 bases and the V segment lost 4 bases, leaving 6 bases of the junction unmatched. Germline CDR1 is LGHNA and CDR2 is YSLEER. This clonotype was counted many times. Unique molecular identifiers were incorporated when the TCRbeta library was constructed. TCRdb analysed the PCR reads with MiXCR anew, one entry per CDR3 protein. The sample lists roughly 350,000 distinct CDR3 sequences, 10% seen once, with about 2.3% in the top ten.

The receptor was derived from a human donor who donated a stem cell graft to a child with acute lymphoblastic leukemia. The gene calls are TRBV4-3 and TRBJ2-7; TRBD2 agrees at 7 bases. Sequenced material: PBMCs from the stem cell graft donor, taken from the stem cell graft. CDR3 sequence reads: CASSPGEGGYEQYF. As DNA, the CDR3 is TGCGCCAGCAGCCCCGGGGAGGGTGGCTACGAGCAGTACTTC.